This TCR beta chain derives from a study of blood T cell repertoires in COVID-19. Study-level information: Samples taken during acute and convalescent COVID-19 were collected in the United States, Italy and Spain.

As processed by the authors: Reference gene primer amplification in the assay estimated nucleated cell counts. Sequenced by immunoSEQ multiplex PCR; TCRdb stores in-frame clones only, minus some. The DNA gave D and trimming, while V, J and clone size come from that table. The profile shows over 100,000 clones, 60% to 80% of them singletons. CDR3 length: 14 amino acids. V lost 2 bases, J lost 5 bases, and 9 bases lay in between. Germline V gives CDR1 PRHDT, CDR2 FYEKMQ (reference sequence). V is TRBV13 and J is TRBJ1-4, with D unclear. Sequencing input: peripheral blood. The clonotype originates from a woman aged 70 to 79 with acute or convalescent COVID-19. CDR3 coding DNA: TGTGCCAGCAGCTTATTGGGCACAAATGAAAAACTGTTTTTT. This gives the protein CASSLLGTNEKLFF.